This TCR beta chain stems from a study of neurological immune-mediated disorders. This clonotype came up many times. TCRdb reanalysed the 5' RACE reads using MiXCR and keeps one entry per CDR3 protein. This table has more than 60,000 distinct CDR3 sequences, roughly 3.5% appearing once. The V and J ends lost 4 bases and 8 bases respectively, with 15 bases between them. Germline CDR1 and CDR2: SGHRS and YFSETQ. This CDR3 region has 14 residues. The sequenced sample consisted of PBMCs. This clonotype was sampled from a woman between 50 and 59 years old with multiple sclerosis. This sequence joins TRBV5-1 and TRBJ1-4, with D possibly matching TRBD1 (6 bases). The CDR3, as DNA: TGCGCCAGCAGCACAACAGGGCTCCGGGAAAAACTGTTTTTT. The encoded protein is CASSTTGLREKLFF.